These 3 T cell receptor beta chains came from one sample sequenced in a study of cytomegalovirus exposure and HLA in healthy donors. PCR used 60 Vbeta primers and 13 Jbeta primers. TCRdb keeps only in-frame clones here, not all; method: immunoSEQ multiplex PCR. The sample consists of about 140,000 clones, 61% of them appearing once. Sequenced input: PBMCs. The source is a male donor in good health and CMV-seronegative.

V gene TRBV9 combines with J gene TRBJ1-2; D possibly corresponds to TRBD1 (5 bases). This CDR3 spans 15 amino acids. Trimming removed 0 bases at V and 5 bases at J, with 14 bases between. The germline gives CDR1 SGDLS, CDR2 YYNGEE. The CDR3 region is CASSVGEGPYYGYTF. CDR3 bases: TGTGCCAGCAGCGTAGGGGAGGGGCCATATTATGGCTACACCTTC.

This chain links TRBV2 with TRBJ2-7, with TRBD2 matching 8 bases. The CDR3 extends over 19 amino acids. Trimming took 4 bases from V and 4 from J; bases not matched to a gene: 21. Germline-derived CDR1 and CDR2 are SNHLY and FYNNEI. The CDR3 loop reads CASSGPIRSVGLAGYEQYF. CDR3 sequence (DNA): TGTGCCAGCAGTGGTCCGATACGTTCAGTTGGACTAGCAGGGTACGAGCAGTACTTC.

This clone has only a few counts. The chain carries TRBV29-1 and TRBJ2-3; 8 bases fit TRBD1. The length of the CDR3 is 13 residues. The ends lost 5 bases at V and 5 bases at J; junction bases unmatched: 6. Germline V gene data show CDR1 as SQVTM and CDR2 as ANQGSEA. The CDR3 DNA follows: TGCAGCGTTCAGGGGGCGCGGATAGATACGCAGTATTTT. It codes for CSVQGARIDTQYF.